A selection of T cell receptor beta chains follows, all from one sample in a study of cytomegalovirus exposure and HLA in healthy donors. The data were produced by immunoSEQ multiplex PCR, yet TCRdb's version contains in-frame clones alone and is incomplete. The sample lists approximately 150,000 clones; just over 70% were seen once. The sequenced sample consisted of PBMCs. The receptors here all came from a man aged 18-30 years in good health and CMV-seropositive. Each CDR3 is given with its conserved first and last residue. Fields, in order: clone size, J gene, D gene, V gene, CDR3 DNA, CDR3 protein. D genes are given only for firm matches. Rows give clone size only sometimes, using once, few, many, or a class for an expanded clone.

abundance: -
j_gene: TRBJ1-5
d_gene: -
v_gene: TRBV5-1
CDR3nt: TGCGCCAGCAGCTTGGACGGCGGGAGTCAGCCCCAGCATTTT
CDR3aa: CASSLDGGSQPQHF

abundance: -
j_gene: TRBJ1-1
d_gene: TRBD1
v_gene: TRBV27
CDR3nt: TGTGCCAGCAGTTTATCCGGGACAGGAACTGAAGCTTTCTTT
CDR3aa: CASSLSGTGTEAFF

abundance: -
j_gene: TRBJ2-3
d_gene: -
v_gene: TRBV5-1
CDR3nt: TGCGCCAGCAGCTTGGTGGCTAGAGGCTCAGATACGCAGTATTTT
CDR3aa: CASSLVARGSDTQYF

abundance: -
j_gene: TRBJ1-1
d_gene: -
v_gene: TRBV4-2
CDR3nt: TGTGCCAGCAGCTTAGAGCCTGGGAGTGAAGCTTTCTTT
CDR3aa: CASSLEPGSEAFF

abundance: -
j_gene: TRBJ2-1
d_gene: TRBD1
v_gene: TRBV5-1
CDR3nt: TGCGCCAGCAGCTCGGGGACAGGGAGAGCGGGGCGTCTATACAATGAGCAGTTCTTC
CDR3aa: CASSSGTGRAGRLYNEQFF

abundance: few
j_gene: TRBJ2-1
d_gene: TRBD2
v_gene: TRBV7-6
CDR3nt: TGTGCCAGCAGCCCTAGCGGAGCAGGGTACAATGAGCAGTTCTTC
CDR3aa: CASSPSGAGYNEQFF

abundance: -
j_gene: TRBJ1-3
d_gene: TRBD1
v_gene: TRBV18
CDR3nt: TGTGCCAGCTCACCCGGACAGGGCTACGCCATATATTTT
CDR3aa: CASSPGQGYAIYF

abundance: few
j_gene: TRBJ2-1
d_gene: -
v_gene: TRBV7-2
CDR3nt: TGTGCCAGCAGCTTAGTTGTACTTCCCTACAATGAGCAGTTCTTC
CDR3aa: CASSLVVLPYNEQFF

abundance: -
j_gene: TRBJ2-3
d_gene: -
v_gene: TRBV21-1
CDR3nt: TGTGCCAGCAGCAAAGATCACGGAGCTTTCACAGATACGCAGTATTTT
CDR3aa: CASSKDHGAFTDTQYF

abundance: few
j_gene: TRBJ1-2
d_gene: -
v_gene: TRBV28
CDR3nt: TGTGCCAGCAGTTTTTTCGGACAGCCCTATGGCTACACCTTC
CDR3aa: CASSFFGQPYGYTF

abundance: -
j_gene: TRBJ2-5
d_gene: -
v_gene: TRBV4-1
CDR3nt: TGCGCCAGCAGCCAAGGCGGCGGGGTCGGCCGGAGGAGACTGGAGACCCAGTACTTC
CDR3aa: CASSQGGGVGRRRLETQYF

abundance: -
j_gene: TRBJ2-1
d_gene: TRBD2
v_gene: TRBV10-2
CDR3nt: TGCGCCAGCAGTTTAGCGGGGGGCAGAAATGAGCAGTTCTTC
CDR3aa: CASSLAGGRNEQFF

abundance: -
j_gene: TRBJ1-2
d_gene: TRBD1
v_gene: TRBV7-8
CDR3nt: TGTGCCAGCAGCCAAGCCCTGGGACAGGCCTATGGCTACACCTTC
CDR3aa: CASSQALGQAYGYTF

abundance: -
j_gene: TRBJ1-5
d_gene: TRBD1
v_gene: TRBV30
CDR3nt: TGTGCCTGGAGTGTAGGAGGGACAGGGCCTCAGCCCCAGCATTTT
CDR3aa: CAWSVGGTGPQPQHF

abundance: -
j_gene: TRBJ2-3
d_gene: -
v_gene: TRBV7-2
CDR3nt: TGTGCCAGCAGCTTAGGGGCAGGGGCAGATACGCAGTATTTT
CDR3aa: CASSLGAGADTQYF

abundance: few
j_gene: TRBJ1-5
d_gene: -
v_gene: TRBV19
CDR3nt: TGTGCCAGTAGTATAGGGGGGGGGCAGGGTTCCCAGCCCCAGCATTTT
CDR3aa: CASSIGGGQGSQPQHF

abundance: few
j_gene: TRBJ2-2
d_gene: -
v_gene: TRBV4-2
CDR3nt: TGTGCCAGCAGCCGAGACAGGACCGGGGAGCTGTTTTTT
CDR3aa: CASSRDRTGELFF

abundance: once
j_gene: TRBJ1-5
d_gene: TRBD1
v_gene: TRBV6-1
CDR3nt: TGTGCCAGCAGTGACGTAGGGGGCCGAGGCAATCAGCCCCAGCATTTT
CDR3aa: CASSDVGGRGNQPQHF

abundance: -
j_gene: TRBJ1-2
d_gene: -
v_gene: TRBV30
CDR3nt: TGTGCCTGGAGGCGGGGGGGATCTGATGGCTACACCTTC
CDR3aa: CAWRRGGSDGYTF